This T cell receptor (beta chain) was obtained from a study of metastatic and nonmetastatic thyroid tumors (dated by TCRdb to 2019 to 2021). About the study as a whole: For patients with malignant and with benign thyroid disease, the researchers compared repertoires between peripheral blood samples and tumor or nodule tissue samples. Study-level results and caveats: In both blood and tumor samples, malignant tumors were reported to have significantly higher TCR beta diversity than benign nodules.

CDR1 and CDR2, looked up from the germline V gene, are SGDLS and YYNGEE. The CDR3 covers 16 residues, taking in both the cysteine and the phenylalanine. Kept here is only the CDR3 DNA, which spans 48 bases and is read in frame from base 1. Receptor amplification or capture employed PCR. TCRdb records Illumina HiSeq 4000 as the sequencer. High-throughput sequencing was used to profile the TCR beta-chain CDR3 region of every patient. The study's own analysis went as follows. The researchers built a classifier to tell apart papillary thyroid cancer patients with distant metastasis, based on CDR3 differences among clinicopathological groups. The Shannon index was used to assess repertoire diversity, and the Morisita-Horn index was used to assess tumor-blood repertoire similarity. TCRdb itself trimmed the public reads at Q25 with fastp, ran MiXCR and retained productive beta chains. Here the V and J calls rest on TCRdb's processing, not on the authors' analysis. In this sample the table shows just under 20,000 clones, 25% to 30% of which occur a single time. 6% to 7% of the sample is held by the ten biggest clonotypes.

None of the patients had been given any treatment before thyroid surgery. Patient clinical samples collected from about 2011 to 2018 were retrospectively analysed using T-cell receptor beta sequencing. The sample holds one count of this clone. It has no known antigen specificity. The junction and the germline gene differ at one end; a read error may be behind it. Other DNA sequences in this specimen translate into the identical CDR3. The source material was blood. The sequence joins TRBV9 to TRBJ2-7; the central 9 bases match TRBD1. The TCR originated in a female donor with papillary thyroid cancer or a benign thyroid nodule (not recorded which). Some clones in this sample may be carry-over from other donors' samples. The sequenced DNA: TGTGCCAGCAGCATCTCCCCCGGGACAGGGCACTACGAACAGTACTTC. Its protein reads: CASSISPGTGHYEQYF.